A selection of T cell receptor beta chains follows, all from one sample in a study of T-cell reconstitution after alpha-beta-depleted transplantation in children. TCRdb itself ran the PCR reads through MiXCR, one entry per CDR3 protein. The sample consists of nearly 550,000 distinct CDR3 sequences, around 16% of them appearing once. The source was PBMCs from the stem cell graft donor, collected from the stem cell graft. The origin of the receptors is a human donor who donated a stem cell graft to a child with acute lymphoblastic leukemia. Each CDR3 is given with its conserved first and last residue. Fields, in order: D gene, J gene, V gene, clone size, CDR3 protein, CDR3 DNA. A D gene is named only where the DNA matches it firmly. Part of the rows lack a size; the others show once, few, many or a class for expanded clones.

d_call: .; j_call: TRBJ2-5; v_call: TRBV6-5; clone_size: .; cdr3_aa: CASSYRTTQETQYF; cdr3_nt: TGTGCCAGCAGTTACCGGACTACCCAAGAGACCCAGTACTTC
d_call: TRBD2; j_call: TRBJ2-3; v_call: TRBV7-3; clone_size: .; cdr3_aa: CASSLTGTSGAVRDTQYF; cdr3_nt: TGTGCCAGCAGCTTAACCGGGACTAGCGGGGCGGTCAGGGATACGCAGTATTTT
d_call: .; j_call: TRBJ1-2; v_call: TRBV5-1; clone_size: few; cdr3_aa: CASSEPGPQNTF; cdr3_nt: TGCGCCAGCAGCGAGCCAGGGCCTCAAAACACCTTC
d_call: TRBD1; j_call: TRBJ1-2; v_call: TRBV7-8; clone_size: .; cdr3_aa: CASSTRDRSYGYTF; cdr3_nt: TGTGCCAGCAGCACCCGGGACAGGAGCTATGGCTACACCTTC
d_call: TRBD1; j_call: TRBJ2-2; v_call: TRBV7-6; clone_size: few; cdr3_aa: CASSLTGTGATGELFF; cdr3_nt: TGTGCCAGCAGCTTAACCGGGACAGGGGCTACCGGGGAGCTGTTTTTT
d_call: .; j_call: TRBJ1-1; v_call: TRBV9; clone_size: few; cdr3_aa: CASSVIGNTEAFF; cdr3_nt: TGTGCCAGCAGCGTAATAGGGAACACTGAAGCTTTCTTT
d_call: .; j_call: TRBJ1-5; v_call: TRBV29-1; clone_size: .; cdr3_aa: CSVTDSNQPQHF; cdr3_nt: TGCAGCGTGACTGATAGCAATCAGCCCCAGCATTTT
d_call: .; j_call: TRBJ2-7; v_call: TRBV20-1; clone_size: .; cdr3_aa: CSARVRAGATSYEQYF; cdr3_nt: TGCAGTGCTAGAGTGAGAGCAGGGGCGACCTCCTACGAGCAGTACTTC
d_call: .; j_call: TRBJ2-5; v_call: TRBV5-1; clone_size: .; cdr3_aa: CASSMGAVRPTQETQYF; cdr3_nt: TGCGCCAGCAGCATGGGGGCAGTAAGGCCCACCCAAGAGACCCAGTACTTC
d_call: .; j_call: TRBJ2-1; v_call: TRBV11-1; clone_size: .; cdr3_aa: CASRQDGLVGAEQFF; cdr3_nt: TGTGCCAGCAGACAAGACGGTCTAGTAGGGGCTGAGCAGTTCTTC
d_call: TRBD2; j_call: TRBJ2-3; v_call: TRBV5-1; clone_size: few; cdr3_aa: CASSLRASGDTQYF; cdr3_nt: TGCGCCAGCAGCTTGAGGGCTAGCGGAGATACGCAGTATTTT
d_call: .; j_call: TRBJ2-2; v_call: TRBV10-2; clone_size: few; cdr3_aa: CASSELSGELFF; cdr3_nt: TGCGCCAGCAGTGAGCTATCCGGGGAGCTGTTTTTT
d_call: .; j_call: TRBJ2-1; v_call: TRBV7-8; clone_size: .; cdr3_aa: CASSPSPLLGPSINEQFF; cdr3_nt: TGTGCCAGCAGCCCCTCGCCTCTATTAGGTCCTTCCATCAATGAGCAGTTCTTC
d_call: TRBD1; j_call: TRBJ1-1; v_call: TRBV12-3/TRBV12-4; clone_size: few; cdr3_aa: CASRARRGDTEAFF; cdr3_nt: TGTGCCAGCAGGGCTCGCAGGGGGGACACTGAAGCTTTCTTT
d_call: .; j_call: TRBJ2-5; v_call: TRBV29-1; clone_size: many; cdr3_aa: CSGGAGAGQETQYF; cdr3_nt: TGCAGCGGGGGGGCGGGAGCTGGGCAAGAGACCCAGTACTTC
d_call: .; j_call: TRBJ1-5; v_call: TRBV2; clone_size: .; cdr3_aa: CASSSLFDQPQHF; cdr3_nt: TGTGCCAGCAGTAGTTTATTCGATCAGCCCCAGCATTTT